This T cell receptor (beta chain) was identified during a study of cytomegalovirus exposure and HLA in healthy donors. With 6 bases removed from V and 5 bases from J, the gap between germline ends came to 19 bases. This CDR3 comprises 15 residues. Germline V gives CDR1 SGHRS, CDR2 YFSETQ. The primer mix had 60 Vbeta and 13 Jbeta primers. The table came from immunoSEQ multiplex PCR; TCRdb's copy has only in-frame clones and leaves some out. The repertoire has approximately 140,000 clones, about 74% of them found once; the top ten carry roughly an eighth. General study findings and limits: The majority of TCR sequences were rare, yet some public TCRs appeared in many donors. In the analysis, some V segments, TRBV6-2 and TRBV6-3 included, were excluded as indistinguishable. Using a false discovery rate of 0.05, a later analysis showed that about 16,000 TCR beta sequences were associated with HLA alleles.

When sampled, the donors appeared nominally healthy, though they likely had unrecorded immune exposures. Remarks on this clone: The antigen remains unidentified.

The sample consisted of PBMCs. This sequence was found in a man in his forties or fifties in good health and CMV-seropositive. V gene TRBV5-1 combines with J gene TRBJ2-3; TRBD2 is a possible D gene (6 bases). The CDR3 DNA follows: TGCGCCAGCACAGCGGGTGGAGGTCTGCTAGATACGCAGTATTTT. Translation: CASTAGGGLLDTQYF.